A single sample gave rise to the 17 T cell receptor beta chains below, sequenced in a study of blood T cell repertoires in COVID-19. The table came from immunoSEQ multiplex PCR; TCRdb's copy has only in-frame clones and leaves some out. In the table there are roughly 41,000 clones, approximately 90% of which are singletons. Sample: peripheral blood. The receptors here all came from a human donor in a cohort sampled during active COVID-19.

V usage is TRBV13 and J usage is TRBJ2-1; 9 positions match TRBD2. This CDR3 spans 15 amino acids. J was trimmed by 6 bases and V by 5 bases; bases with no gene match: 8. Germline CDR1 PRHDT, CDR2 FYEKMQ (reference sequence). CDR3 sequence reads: CASSGRLADPNEQFF. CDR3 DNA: TGTGCCAGCAGCGGGCGACTAGCGGACCCCAATGAGCAGTTCTTC.

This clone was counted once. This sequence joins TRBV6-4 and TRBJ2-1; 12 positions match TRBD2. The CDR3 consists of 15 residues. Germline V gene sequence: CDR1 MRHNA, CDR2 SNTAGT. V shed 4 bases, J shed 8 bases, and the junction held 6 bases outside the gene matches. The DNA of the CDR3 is TGTGCCAGCAGTGTAACCCTAGCGGGAGGGGATGAGCAGTTCTTC. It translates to CASSVTLAGGDEQFF.

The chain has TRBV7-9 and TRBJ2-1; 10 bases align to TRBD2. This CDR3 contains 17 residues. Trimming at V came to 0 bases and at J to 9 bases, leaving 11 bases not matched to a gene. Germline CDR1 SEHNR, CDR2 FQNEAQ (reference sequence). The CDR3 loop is CASSLALASGREGEQFF. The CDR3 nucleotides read TGTGCCAGCAGCTTAGCTCTTGCCAGCGGGAGGGAGGGTGAGCAGTTCTTC.

The CDR3 here is CASSLTGLAGVSDEQYF. The CDR3, as DNA: TGTGCCAGCAGTTTGACGGGACTAGCGGGAGTGAGCGACGAGCAGTACTTC. The rearrangement uses TRBV28 and TRBJ2-7, with 14 bases fitting TRBD2. V shed 3 bases, J shed 5 bases, and the junction held 9 bases outside the gene matches. CDR1 is MDHEN, CDR2 SYDVKM, per germline. This CDR3 has 17 residues.

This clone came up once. The CDR3 nucleotides read TGTGCCCCCATCGTGAGACTAGCGGGAGTAGGCAATGAGCAGTTCTTC. It yields the protein CAPIVRLAGVGNEQFF. This chain uses TRBV7-7 with TRBJ2-1; 12 bases fit TRBD2. V was pared by 11 bases and J by 6 bases, with 14 bases of the junction left unmatched. The CDR3 is 16 residues long. Germline values: CDR1 SSHAT, CDR2 FNYEAQ (reference sequence).

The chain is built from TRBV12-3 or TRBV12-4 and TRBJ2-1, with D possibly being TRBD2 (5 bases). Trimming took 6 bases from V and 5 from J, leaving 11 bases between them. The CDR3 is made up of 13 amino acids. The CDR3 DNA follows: TGTGCCAGCAGACGGGAAACACACAATGAGCAGTTCTTC. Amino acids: CASRRETHNEQFF.

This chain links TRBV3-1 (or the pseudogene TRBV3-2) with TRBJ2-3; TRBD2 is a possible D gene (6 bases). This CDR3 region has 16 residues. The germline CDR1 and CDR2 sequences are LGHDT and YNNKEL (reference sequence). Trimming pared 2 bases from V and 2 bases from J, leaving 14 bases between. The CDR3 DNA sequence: TGTGCCAGCAGCCAAAGGACGGGAGCCCCCACAGATACGCAGTATTTT. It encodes CASSQRTGAPTDTQYF.

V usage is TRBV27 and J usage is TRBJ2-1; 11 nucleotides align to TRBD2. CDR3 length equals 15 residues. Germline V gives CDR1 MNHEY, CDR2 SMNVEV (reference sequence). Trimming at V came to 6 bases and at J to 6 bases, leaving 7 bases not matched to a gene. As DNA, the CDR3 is TGTGCCAGCAGCCGAGGGACTAGCGGATCCAATGAGCAGTTCTTC. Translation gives CASSRGTSGSNEQFF.

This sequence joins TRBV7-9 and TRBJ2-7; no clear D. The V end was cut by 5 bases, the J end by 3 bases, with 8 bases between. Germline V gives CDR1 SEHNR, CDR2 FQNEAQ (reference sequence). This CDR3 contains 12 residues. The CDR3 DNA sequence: TGTGCCAGCAGCGCAGATTACTACGAGCAGTACTTC. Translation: CASSADYYEQYF.

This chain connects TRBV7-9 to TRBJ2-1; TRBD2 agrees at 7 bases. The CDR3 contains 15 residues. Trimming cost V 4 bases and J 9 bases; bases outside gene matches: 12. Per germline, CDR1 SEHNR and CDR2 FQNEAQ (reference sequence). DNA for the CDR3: TGTGCCAGCAGCTCCTTGCGGGAGTCGATATTTGAGCAGTTCTTC. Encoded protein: CASSSLRESIFEQFF.

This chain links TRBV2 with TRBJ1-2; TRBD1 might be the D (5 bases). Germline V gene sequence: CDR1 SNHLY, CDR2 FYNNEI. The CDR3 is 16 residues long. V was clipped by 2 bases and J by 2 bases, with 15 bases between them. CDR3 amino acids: CASSETQAEENYGYTF. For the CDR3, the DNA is TGTGCCAGCAGTGAAACACAGGCGGAAGAAAACTATGGCTACACCTTC.

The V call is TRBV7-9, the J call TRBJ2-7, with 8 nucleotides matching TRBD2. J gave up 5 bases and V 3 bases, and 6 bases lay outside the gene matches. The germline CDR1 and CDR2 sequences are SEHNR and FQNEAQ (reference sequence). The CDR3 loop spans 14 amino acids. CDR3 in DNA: TGTGCCAGCAGCTTCGGGACTAGGTTTCACGAGCAGTACTTC. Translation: CASSFGTRFHEQYF.

DNA for the CDR3: TGTGCCAGCAGCTTAGCAGGGGCCACTGAAGCTTTCTTT. This translates into CASSLAGATEAFF. The V gene is TRBV7-3, the J gene TRBJ1-1; D possibly corresponds to TRBD1 (6 bases). CDR1 SGHTA and CDR2 FQGTGA come from the germline V gene. Trimming shortened V by 2 bases and J by 4 bases, and 8 bases separated the two germline ends. CDR3 length: 13 residues.

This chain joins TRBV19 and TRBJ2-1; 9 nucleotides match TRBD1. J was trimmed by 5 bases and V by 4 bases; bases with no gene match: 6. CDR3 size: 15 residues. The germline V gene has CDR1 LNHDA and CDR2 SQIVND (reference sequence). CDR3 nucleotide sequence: TGTGCCAGTAGTACCCGGACAGGGGAAGACAATGAGCAGTTCTTC. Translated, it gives CASSTRTGEDNEQFF.

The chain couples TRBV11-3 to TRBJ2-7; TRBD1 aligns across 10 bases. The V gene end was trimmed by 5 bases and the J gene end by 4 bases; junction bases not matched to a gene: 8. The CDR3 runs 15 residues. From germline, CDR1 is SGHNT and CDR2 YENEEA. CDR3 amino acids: CASSTRDRGGYEQYF. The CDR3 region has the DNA TGTGCCAGCAGCACTCGGGACAGGGGTGGTTACGAGCAGTACTTC.

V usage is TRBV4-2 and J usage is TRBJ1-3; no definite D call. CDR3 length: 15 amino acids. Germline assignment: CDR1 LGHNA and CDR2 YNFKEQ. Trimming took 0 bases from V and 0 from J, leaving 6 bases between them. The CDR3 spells CASSQDGSSGNTIYF. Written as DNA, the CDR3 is TGTGCCAGCAGCCAAGACGGTAGCTCTGGAAACACCATATATTTT.

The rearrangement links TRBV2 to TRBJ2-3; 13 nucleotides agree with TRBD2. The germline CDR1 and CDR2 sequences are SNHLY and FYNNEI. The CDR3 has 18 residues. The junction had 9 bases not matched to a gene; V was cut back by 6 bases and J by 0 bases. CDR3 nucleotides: TGTGCCAGCAGCGGGACTAGCGGGGAAACAGCTAGCACAGATACGCAGTATTTT. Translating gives CASSGTSGETASTDTQYF.